This T cell receptor beta chain was captured in a study of regulatory T cells in long-lasting Graves disease. CDR1 is SGHAT and CDR2 is FQNNGV in the germline V gene. V was trimmed by 2 bases and J by 5 bases, leaving 9 bases between them. The CDR3 spans 13 residues. The TCR beta library used iRepertoire HTBI primers with Arm-PCR amplification of CDR3. TCRdb itself ran the multiplex PCR reads through MiXCR, one entry per CDR3 protein. The table has about 540,000 distinct CDR3 sequences, about 14% seen once; the top ten hold about 10%. As for time point: newly diagnosed GD, antithyroid drugs for less than 3 months. Construction of the TCR library relied on RNA isolated from PBMCs. An endocrinology department in Xi'an, China, recruited the patients. There are many counts of this clonotype. Its target is not known. Findings of the study overall: Those with persistent Graves' had less TCR diversity than newly diagnosed patients.

This sample was shared with a second study, whose subject was T cells in Graves' hyperthyroidism and ophthalmopathy. From that second work: Exclusions: uncontrolled infection, other autoimmune disease, pregnancy, lactation. Using the HTBI primer set, a first-round RT-PCR was run on the TCR CDR3.

The sequence was obtained from a man younger than 40 with Graves disease. Sequencing used peripheral blood mononuclear cells (PBMCs), obtained at new diagnosis, from a patient treated with antithyroid drugs. This rearrangement joins TRBV11-2 to TRBJ2-5; D gene uncertain. CDR3 in DNA: TGTGCCAGCAGCTTAAGCAGTCAGGAGACCCAGTACTTC. This sequence encodes CASSLSSQETQYF.